This T cell receptor beta chain was identified during a study of shared clonotypes between healthy human individuals. Only in-frame clones appear in the TCRdb table, and some are missing; sequencing was by immunoSEQ multiplex PCR. The sample lists approximately 2,300,000 clones, roughly 90% seen once, with 0.37% in the top ten. The TCR was taken from a man between 18 and 35 years old in good health. Some clones in this sample may be carry-over from other donors' samples. The specimen sequenced was naive CD4+ T cells from PBMCs. Subset meaning: CD45RA+ positively selected.

Written as DNA, the CDR3 is TGCAGCGTTTCTAGGGCCGGGGAAAAACTGTTTTTT. Translated, it gives CSVSRAGEKLFF. This rearrangement joins TRBV29-1 to TRBJ1-4; D is ambiguous. The CDR3 runs to 12 residues. Germline CDR1 reads SQVTM; CDR2 reads ANQGSEA. Trimming shortened V by 5 bases and J by 8 bases, and 12 bases separated the two germline ends.